This TCR beta chain comes out of a study of OX40 agonist ivuxolimab in advanced cancers. Study overall: Checkpoint inhibitors had been given previously to 35% to 50% of patients. Three patients got partial responses; one had hepatocellular carcinoma and two had cutaneous melanoma.

Some clones are missing from TCRdb's copy, which holds only in-frame ones; the method was immunoSEQ multiplex PCR. The data contain under 90,000 clones, under 95% of them singletons. The clonotype comes from an adult with an advanced solid tumor such as melanoma, head and neck, liver or kidney cancer. The input for sequencing was CD4+ or CD8+ T cells sorted from blood, taken in a trial of the OX40 agonist ivuxolimab.

CDR3 in DNA: TGTGCCAGCAGTTCGCAGGGGGGGGACACTGAAGCTTTCTTT. Translation gives CASSSQGGDTEAFF. The rearrangement uses TRBV2 and TRBJ1-1; TRBD1 agrees at 7 bases. J gave up 3 bases and V 5 bases, and 6 bases lay outside the gene matches. Germline loops: CDR1 SNHLY, CDR2 FYNNEI. The CDR3 runs to 14 residues.